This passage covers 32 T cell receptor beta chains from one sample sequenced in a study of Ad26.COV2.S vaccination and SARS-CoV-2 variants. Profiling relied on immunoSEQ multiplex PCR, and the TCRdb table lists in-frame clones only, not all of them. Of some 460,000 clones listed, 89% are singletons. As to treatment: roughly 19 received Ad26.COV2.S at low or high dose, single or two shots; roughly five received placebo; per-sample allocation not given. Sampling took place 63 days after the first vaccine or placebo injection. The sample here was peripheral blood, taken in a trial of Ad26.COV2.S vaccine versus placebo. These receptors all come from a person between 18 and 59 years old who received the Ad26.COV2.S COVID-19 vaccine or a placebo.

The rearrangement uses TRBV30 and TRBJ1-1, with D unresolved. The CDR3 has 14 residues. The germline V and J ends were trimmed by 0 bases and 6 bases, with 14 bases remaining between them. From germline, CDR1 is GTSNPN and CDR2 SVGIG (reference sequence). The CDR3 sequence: CAWSVNTFVPEAFF. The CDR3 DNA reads TGTGCCTGGAGTGTAAACACTTTTGTCCCTGAAGCTTTCTTT.

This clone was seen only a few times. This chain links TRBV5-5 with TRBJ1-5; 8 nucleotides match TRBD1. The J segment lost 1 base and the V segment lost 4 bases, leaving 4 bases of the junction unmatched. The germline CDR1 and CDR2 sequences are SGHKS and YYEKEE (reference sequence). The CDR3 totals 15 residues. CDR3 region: CASSMDRASNQPQHF. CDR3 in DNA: TGTGCCAGCAGCATGGACAGGGCAAGCAATCAGCCCCAGCATTTT.

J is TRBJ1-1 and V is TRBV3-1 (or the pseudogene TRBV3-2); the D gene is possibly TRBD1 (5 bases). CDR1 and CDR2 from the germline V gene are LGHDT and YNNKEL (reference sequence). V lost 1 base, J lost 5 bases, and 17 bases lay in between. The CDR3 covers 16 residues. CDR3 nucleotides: TGTGCCAGCAGCCAAGGGCCCCAGGGATGGGGTACTGAAGCTTTCTTT. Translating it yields CASSQGPQGWGTEAFF.

The CDR3 region has the DNA TGTGCCAGCTCACCACCAAACAGCGGGTACTACAATGAGCAGTTCTTC. As protein: CASSPPNSGYYNEQFF. The chain uses TRBV18 and TRBJ2-1; possibly TRBD2 for D (6 bases). This CDR3 spans 16 amino acids. Germline V gene sequence: CDR1 KGHSH, CDR2 LQKENI. The V end was cut by 0 bases, the J end by 3 bases, with 12 bases between.

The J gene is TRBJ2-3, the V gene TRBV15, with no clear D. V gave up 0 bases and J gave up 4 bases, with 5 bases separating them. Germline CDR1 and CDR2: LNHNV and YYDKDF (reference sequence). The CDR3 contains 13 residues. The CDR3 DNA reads TGTGCCACCAGCAGAGATCCAGCAGATACGCAGTATTTT. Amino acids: CATSRDPADTQYF.

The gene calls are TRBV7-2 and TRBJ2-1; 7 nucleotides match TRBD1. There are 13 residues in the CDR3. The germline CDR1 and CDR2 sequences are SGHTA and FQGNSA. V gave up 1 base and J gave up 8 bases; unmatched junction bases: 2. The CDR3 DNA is TGTGCCAGCAGCTTAGACAGGGGCCATGAGCAGTTCTTC. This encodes CASSLDRGHEQFF.

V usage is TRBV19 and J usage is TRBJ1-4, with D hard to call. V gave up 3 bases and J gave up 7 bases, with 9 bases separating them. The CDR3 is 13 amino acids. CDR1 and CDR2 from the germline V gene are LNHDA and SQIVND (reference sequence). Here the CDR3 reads CASSMPEGEKLFF. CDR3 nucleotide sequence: TGTGCCAGTAGTATGCCGGAGGGTGAAAAACTGTTTTTT.

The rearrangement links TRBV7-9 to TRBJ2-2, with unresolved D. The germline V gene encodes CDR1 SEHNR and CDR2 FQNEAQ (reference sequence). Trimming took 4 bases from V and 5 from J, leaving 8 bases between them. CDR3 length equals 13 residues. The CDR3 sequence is CASSWRRTGELFF. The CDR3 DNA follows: TGTGCCAGCAGCTGGCGCAGGACCGGGGAGCTGTTTTTT. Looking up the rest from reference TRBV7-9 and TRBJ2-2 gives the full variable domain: DTGVSQNPRHKITKRGQNVTFRCDPISEHNRLYWYRQTLGQGPEFLTYFQNEAQLEKSRLLSDRFSAERPKGSFSTLEIQRTEQGDSAMYLCASSWRRTGELFFGEGSRLTVL.

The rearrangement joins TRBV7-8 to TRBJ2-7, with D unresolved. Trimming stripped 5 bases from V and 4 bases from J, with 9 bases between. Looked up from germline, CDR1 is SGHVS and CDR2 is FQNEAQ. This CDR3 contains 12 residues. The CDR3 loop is CASSPGSYEQYF. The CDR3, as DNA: TGTGCCAGCAGCCCCGGCAGTTACGAGCAGTACTTC.

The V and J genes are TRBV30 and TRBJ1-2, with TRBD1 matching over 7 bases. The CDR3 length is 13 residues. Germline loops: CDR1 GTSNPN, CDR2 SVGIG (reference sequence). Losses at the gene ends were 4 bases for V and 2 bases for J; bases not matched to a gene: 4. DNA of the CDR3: TGTGCCTGGACCTTGACAGGGAACTATGGCTACACCTTC. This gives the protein CAWTLTGNYGYTF.

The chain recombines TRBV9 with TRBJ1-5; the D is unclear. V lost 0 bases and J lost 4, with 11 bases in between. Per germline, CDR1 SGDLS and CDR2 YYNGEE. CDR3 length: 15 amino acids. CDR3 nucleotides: TGTGCCAGCAGCGTAGGTGAGGTTCAGAATCAGCCCCAGCATTTT. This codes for CASSVGEVQNQPQHF.

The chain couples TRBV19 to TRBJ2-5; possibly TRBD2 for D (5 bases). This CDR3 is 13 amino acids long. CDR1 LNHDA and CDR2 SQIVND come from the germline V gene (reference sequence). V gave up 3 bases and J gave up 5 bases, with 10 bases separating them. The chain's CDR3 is CASSIYGGETQYF. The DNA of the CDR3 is TGTGCCAGTAGTATCTACGGCGGGGAGACCCAGTACTTC.

The CDR3 sequence is CASSPPVLDTQYF. The CDR3 DNA reads as TGTGCCAGCTCACCACCCGTCTTAGATACGCAGTATTTT. This chain links TRBV18 with TRBJ2-3; no clear D. CDR1 and CDR2 from the germline V gene are KGHSH and LQKENI. There are 13 residues in the CDR3. Trimming stripped 0 bases from V and 5 bases from J, with 6 bases between.

The CDR3 reads CASRGLGLALNEQFF. The CDR3 DNA reads TGTGCCAGCAGGGGGTTGGGACTAGCCCTAAATGAGCAGTTCTTC. J is TRBJ2-1 and V is TRBV27; 9 bases match TRBD2. Germline assignment: CDR1 MNHEY and CDR2 SMNVEV (reference sequence). The V gene end was trimmed by 6 bases and the J gene end by 7 bases; junction bases not matched to a gene: 10. The CDR3 consists of 15 residues.

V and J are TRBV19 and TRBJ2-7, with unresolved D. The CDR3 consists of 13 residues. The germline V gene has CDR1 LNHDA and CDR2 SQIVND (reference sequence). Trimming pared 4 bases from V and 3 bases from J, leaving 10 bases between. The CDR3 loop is CASSTDQHYEQYF. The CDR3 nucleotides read TGTGCCAGTAGTACAGACCAACACTACGAGCAGTACTTC.

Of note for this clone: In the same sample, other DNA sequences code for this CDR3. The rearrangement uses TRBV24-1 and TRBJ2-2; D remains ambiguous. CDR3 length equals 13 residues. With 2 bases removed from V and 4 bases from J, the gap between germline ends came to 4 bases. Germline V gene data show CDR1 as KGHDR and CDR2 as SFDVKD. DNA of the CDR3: TGTGCCACCAGTGATTACGGCACCGGGGAGCTGTTTTTT. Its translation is CATSDYGTGELFF.

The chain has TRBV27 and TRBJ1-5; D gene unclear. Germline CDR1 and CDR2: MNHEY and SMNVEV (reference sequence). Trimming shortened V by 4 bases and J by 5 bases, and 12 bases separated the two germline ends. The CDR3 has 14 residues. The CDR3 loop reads CASSSALNDQPQHF. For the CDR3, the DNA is TGTGCCAGCAGTTCGGCCCTGAACGATCAGCCCCAGCATTTT.

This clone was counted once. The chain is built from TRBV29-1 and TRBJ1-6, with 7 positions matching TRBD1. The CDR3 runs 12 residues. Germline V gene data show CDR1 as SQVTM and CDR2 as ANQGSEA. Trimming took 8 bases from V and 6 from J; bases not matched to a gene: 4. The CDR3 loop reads CSPRQGNSPLHF. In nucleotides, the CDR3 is TGCAGCCCCCGACAGGGTAATTCACCCCTCCACTTT.

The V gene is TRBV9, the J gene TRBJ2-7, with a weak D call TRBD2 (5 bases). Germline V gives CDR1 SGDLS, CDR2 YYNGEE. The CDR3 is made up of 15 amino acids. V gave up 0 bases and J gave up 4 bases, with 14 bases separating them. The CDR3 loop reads CASSVGYAGPYEQYF. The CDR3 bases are TGTGCCAGCAGCGTAGGGTATGCGGGTCCTTACGAGCAGTACTTC.

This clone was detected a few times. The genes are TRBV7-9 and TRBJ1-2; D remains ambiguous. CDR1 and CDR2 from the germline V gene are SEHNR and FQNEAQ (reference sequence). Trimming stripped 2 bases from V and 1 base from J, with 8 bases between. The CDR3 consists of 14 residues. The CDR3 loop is CASSLQSFNYGYTF. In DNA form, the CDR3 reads TGTGCCAGCAGCTTACAGAGTTTTAACTATGGCTACACCTTC. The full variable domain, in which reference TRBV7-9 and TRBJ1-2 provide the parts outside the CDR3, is DTGVSQNPRHKITKRGQNVTFRCDPISEHNRLYWYRQTLGQGPEFLTYFQNEAQLEKSRLLSDRFSAERPKGSFSTLEIQRTEQGDSAMYLCASSLQSFNYGYTFGSGTRLTVV.

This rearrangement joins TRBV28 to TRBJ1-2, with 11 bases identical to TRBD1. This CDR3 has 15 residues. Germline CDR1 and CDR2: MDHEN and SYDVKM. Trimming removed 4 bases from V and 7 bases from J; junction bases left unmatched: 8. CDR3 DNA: TGTGCCAGCAGTTCCTCGGACAGGGGGCGAGGTGGCTACACCTTC. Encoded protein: CASSSSDRGRGGYTF.

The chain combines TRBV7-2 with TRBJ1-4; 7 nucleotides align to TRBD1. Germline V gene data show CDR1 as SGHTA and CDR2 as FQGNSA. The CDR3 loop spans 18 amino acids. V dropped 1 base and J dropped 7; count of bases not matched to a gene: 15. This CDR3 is CASSLGLSTGARGEKLFF. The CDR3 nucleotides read TGTGCCAGCAGCTTAGGCTTAAGCACAGGGGCGAGGGGTGAAAAACTGTTTTTT.

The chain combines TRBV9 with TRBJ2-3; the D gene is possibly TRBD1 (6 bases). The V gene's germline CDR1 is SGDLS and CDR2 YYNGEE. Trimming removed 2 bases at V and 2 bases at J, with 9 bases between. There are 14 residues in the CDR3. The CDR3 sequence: CASSVTGATDTQYF. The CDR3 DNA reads TGTGCCAGCAGCGTGACAGGAGCCACAGATACGCAGTATTTT. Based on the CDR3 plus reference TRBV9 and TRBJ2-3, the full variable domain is DSGVTQTPKHLITATGQRVTLRCSPRSGDLSVYWYQQSLDQGLQFLIQYYNGEERAKGNILERFSAQQFPDLHSELNLSSLELGDSALYFCASSVTGATDTQYFGPGTRLTVL.

CDR3 residues: CASSGIAGVLETQYF. For the CDR3, the DNA is TGTGCCAGCAGCGGAATAGCGGGAGTCCTAGAGACCCAGTACTTC. The chain couples TRBV11-2 to TRBJ2-5, with 9 bases identical to TRBD2. Germline V CDR1 and CDR2: SGHAT, FQNNGV. This CDR3 has 15 amino acids. Trimming took 5 bases from V and 4 from J; bases not matched to a gene: 8.

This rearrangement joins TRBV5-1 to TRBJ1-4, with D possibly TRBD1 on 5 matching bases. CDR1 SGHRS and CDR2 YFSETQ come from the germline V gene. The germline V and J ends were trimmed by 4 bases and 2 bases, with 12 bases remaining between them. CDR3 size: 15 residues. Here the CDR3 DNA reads TGCGCCAGCAGCAAGGAGGGGTGGACTAATGAAAAACTGTTTTTT. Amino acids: CASSKEGWTNEKLFF.

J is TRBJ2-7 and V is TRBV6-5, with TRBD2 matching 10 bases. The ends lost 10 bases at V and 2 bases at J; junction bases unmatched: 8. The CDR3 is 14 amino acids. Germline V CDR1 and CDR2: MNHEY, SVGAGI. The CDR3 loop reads CATRGLATAYEQYF. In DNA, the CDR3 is TGTGCCACCCGGGGACTAGCGACCGCCTACGAGCAGTACTTC.

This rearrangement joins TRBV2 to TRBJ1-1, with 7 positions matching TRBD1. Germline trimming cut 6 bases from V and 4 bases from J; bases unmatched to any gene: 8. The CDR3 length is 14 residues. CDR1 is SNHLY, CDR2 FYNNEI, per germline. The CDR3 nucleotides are TGTGCCAGCAGGACACAGGGGCGGCTCACTGAAGCTTTCTTT. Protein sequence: CASRTQGRLTEAFF.

The CDR3 loop reads CARGLDRGQGYTF. For the CDR3, the DNA is TGTGCCAGGGGTCTGGACAGGGGGCAAGGCTACACCTTC. The rearrangement uses TRBV11-3 and TRBJ1-2, with 11 bases that match TRBD1. The CDR3 runs to 13 residues. Germline lookup yields CDR1 SGHNT and CDR2 YENEEA. The V gene end was trimmed by 9 bases and the J gene end by 8 bases; junction bases not matched to a gene: 8.

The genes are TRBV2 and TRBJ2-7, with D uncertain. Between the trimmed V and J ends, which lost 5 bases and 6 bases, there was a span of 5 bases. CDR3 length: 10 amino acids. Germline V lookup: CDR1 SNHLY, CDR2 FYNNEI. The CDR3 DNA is TGTGCCAGCAGTATAGTCGAGCAGTACTTC. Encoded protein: CASSIVEQYF.

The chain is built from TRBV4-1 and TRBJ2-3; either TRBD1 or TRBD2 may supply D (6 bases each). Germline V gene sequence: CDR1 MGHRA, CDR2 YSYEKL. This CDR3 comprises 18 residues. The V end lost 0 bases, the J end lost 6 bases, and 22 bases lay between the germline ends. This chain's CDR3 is CASSQEGGGVPPTDTQYF. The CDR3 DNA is TGCGCCAGCAGCCAAGAGGGGGGCGGCGTCCCACCGACCGATACGCAGTATTTT.

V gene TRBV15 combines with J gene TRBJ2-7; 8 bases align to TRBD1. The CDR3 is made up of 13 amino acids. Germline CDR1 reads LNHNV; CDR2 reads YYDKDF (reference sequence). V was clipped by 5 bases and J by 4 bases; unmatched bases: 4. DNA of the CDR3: TGTGCCACCAGCGTTAACAGGGGGTACGAGCAGTACTTC. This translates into CATSVNRGYEQYF.

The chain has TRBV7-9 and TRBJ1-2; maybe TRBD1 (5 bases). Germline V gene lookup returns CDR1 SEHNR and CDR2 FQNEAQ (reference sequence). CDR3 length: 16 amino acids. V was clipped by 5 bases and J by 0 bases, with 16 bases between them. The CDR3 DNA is TGTGCCAGCAGCCCATCAGGGCCCACCACTAACTATGGCTACACCTTC. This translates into CASSPSGPTTNYGYTF.